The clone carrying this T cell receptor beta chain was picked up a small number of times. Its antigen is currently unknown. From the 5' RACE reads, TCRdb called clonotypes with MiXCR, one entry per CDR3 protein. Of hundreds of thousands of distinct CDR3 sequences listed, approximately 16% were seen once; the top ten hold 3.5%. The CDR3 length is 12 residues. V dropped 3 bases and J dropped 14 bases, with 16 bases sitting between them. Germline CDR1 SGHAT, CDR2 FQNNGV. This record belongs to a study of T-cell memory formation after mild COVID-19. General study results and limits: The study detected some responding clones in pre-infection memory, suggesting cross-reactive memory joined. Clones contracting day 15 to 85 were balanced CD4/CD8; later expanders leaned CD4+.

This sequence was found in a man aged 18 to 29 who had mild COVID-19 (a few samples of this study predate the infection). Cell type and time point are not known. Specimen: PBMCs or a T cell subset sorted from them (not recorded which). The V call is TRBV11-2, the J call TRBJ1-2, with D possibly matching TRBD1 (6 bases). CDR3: CASSFPRQALTF. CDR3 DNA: TGTGCCAGCAGCTTCCCCAGACAGGCCCTAACCTTC.